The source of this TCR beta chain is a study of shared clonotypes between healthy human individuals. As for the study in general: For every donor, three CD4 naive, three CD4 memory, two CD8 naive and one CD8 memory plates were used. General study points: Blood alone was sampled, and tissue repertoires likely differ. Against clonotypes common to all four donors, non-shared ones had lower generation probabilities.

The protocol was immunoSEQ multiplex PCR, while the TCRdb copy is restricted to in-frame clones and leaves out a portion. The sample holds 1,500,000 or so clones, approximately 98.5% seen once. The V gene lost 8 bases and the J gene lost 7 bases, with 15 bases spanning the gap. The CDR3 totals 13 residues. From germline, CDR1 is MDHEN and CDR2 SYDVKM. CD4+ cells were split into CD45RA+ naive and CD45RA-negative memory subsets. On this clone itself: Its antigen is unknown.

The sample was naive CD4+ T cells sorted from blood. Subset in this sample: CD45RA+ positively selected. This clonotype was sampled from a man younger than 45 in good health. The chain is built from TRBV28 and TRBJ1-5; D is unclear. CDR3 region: CASRYDPEQPQHF. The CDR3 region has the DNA TGTGCCAGCCGCTATGACCCCGAGCAGCCCCAGCATTTT. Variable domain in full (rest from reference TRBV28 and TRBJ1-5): DVKVTQSSRYLVKRTGEKVFLECVQDMDHENMFWYRQDPGLGLRLIYFSYDVKMKEKGDIPEGYSVSREKKERFSLILESASTNQTSMYLCASRYDPEQPQHFGDGTRLSIL.